This entry features one T cell receptor beta chain sequence. Its antigen is unidentified. The data stem from a study of cytomegalovirus exposure and HLA in healthy donors. Findings and caveats of the study: Association of a missense DCLRE1C variant with TCR beta V- and J-gene trimming was reported in a later analysis. A prior analysis recorded that most TCR beta V segments were productive about 90% or about 30% of the time.

This CDR3 region has 15 residues. Germline V gene lookup returns CDR1 LNHDA and CDR2 SQIVND (reference sequence). The junction had 5 bases not matched to a gene; V was cut back by 6 bases and J by 3 bases. PCR was performed using 60 Vbeta and 13 Jbeta primers. This table comes from immunoSEQ multiplex PCR, and its TCRdb copy is limited to in-frame clones, with some not included. The profile shows 45,000 to 70,000 clones, over 80% of them singletons. The TCR was taken from a man aged 25-45 years in good health and CMV-seronegative. The chain carries TRBV19 and TRBJ2-3; 11 bases fit TRBD2. Sequenced material: PBMCs. DNA of the CDR3: TGTGCCAGTAGGTCACTAGCGGGAGAGACAGATACGCAGTATTTT. It is translated as CASRSLAGETDTQYF. Full variable domain (remainder filled in from reference TRBV19 and TRBJ2-3): DGGITQSPKYLFRKEGQNVTLSCEQNLNHDAMYWYRQDPGQGLRLIYYSQIVNDFQKGDIAEGYSVSREKKESFPLTVTSAQKNPTAFYLCASRSLAGETDTQYFGPGTRLTVL.